This record concerns one TCR beta chain sequence. Its antigen is still unknown. The source of the sample is a study of T cells in localized non-small cell lung cancer. Study-level findings and limits: Adjacent lung had a median approximately 57 of the 100 largest tumor clones.

Generated by immunoSEQ multiplex PCR, the TCRdb table keeps only in-frame clones and is missing some. The sample yields about 53,000 clones, approximately 80% seen once. Germline V gene data show CDR1 as SGHRS and CDR2 as YFSETQ. CDR3 length equals 14 residues. Trimming cost V 1 base and J 9 bases, with 14 bases left between them. This clonotype originated in a man aged 40 to 69 with stage III lung adenocarcinoma. The material sequenced was peripheral blood mononuclear cells, taken before any cancer treatment. The J gene is TRBJ2-4, the V gene TRBV5-1; no definite D call. The CDR3 loop is CASSLKAERGIQYF. CDR3 DNA: TGCGCCAGCAGCTTGAAGGCCGAGAGAGGCATTCAGTACTTC.